The clone carrying this TCR beta chain has only one observation. The antigen remains unidentified. Trimming removed 4 bases from V and 5 bases from J, with 9 bases in between. The CDR3 loop spans 12 amino acids. The germline CDR1 and CDR2 sequences are MGHRA and YSYEKL. The sample originates from a study of shared clonotypes between healthy human individuals. Replicate PCRs for sorted subsets used 200 ng DNA; this equaled 25,000 to 30,000 T cell genomes. Method: immunoSEQ multiplex PCR; TCRdb's copy keeps in-frame clones and lacks some. In the table there are approximately 100,000 clones, about 67% of which are singletons. Everyone who donated was a Caucasian adult who lived in Nashville, Tennessee. Study-level results: For sorted subsets, rarefaction showed incomplete sequencing despite large depth.

J is TRBJ2-7 and V is TRBV4-1; D is perhaps TRBD1 (6 bases). The source material was memory CD8+ T cells sorted from blood. Stated subset: CD45RO+ cells pooled with CCR7-negative TemRA cells. The receptor's source is a woman under 40 in good health. This chain's CDR3 is CASSPNRDEQYF. CDR3 DNA sequence: TGCGCCAGCAGCCCCAACAGGGACGAGCAGTACTTC.